This T cell receptor beta chain derives from a study of T cells in Graves' hyperthyroidism and ophthalmopathy. Study as a whole: The initial diagnosis was the point when peripheral blood was collected, ahead of any treatment. Study-level points and caveats: Stable hyperthyroidism and ophthalmopathy were separated using 13 V-J signatures.

Turning to this clonotype: As yet, its antigen is unknown.

CDR3 length: 15 residues. The germline V and J ends were trimmed by 0 bases and 3 bases, with 12 bases remaining between them. CDR1 and CDR2 from the germline V gene are LGHDT and YNNKEL (reference sequence). Amplified TCR beta CDR3 regions derived from RNA transcripts. RT-PCR in the first round (using the HTBI primer set) targeted the TCR CDR3. TCRdb reprocessed the multiplex PCR reads via MiXCR and lists one record per CDR3 protein. The table shows approximately 400,000 distinct CDR3 sequences, with 15% to 18% occurring only once. The V call is TRBV3-1, the J call TRBJ2-7; D perhaps matches TRBD2 (5 bases). The TCR was taken from a woman younger than 35 with Graves' hyperthyroidism. The sample comprised blood. The CDR3 nucleotides read TGTGCCAGCAGCCAAGATCTAGCAACCGGCTACGAGCAGTACTTC. Encoded protein: CASSQDLATGYEQYF.